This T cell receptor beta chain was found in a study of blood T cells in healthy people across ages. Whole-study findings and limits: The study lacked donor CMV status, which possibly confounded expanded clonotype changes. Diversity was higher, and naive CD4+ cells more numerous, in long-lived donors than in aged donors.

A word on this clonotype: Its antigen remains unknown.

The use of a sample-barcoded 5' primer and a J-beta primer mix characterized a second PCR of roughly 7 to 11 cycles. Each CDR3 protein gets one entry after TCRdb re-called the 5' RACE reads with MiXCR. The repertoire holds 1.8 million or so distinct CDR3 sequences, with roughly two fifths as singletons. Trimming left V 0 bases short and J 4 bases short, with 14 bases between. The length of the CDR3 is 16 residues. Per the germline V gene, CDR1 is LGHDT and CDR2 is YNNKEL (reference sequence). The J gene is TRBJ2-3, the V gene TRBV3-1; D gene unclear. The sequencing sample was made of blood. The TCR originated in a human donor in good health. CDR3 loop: CASSQDGGDYADTQYF. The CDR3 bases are TGTGCCAGCAGCCAAGATGGTGGGGATTACGCAGATACGCAGTATTTT.